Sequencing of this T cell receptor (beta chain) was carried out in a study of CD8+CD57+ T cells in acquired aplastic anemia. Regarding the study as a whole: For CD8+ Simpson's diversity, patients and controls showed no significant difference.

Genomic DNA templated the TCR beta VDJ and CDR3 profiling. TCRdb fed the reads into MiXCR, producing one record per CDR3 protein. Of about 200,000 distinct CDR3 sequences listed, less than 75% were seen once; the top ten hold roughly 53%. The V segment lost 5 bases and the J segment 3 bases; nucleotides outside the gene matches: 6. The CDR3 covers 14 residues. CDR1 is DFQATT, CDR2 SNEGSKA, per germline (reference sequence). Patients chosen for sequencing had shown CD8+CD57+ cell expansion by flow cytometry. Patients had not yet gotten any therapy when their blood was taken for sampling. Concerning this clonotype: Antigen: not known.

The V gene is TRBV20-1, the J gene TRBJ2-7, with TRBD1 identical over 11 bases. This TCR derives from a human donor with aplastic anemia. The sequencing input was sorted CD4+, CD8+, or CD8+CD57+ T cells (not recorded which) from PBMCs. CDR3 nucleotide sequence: TGCAGTGCTTATCCGGGACAGGGGGTCTACGAGCAGTACTTC. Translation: CSAYPGQGVYEQYF.